Sequencing of this TCR beta chain was carried out in a study of shared clonotypes between healthy human individuals. Naive CD8 cells, CD45RO-negative and positively selected for CCR7, excluded terminally differentiated effector memory CD45RA+ cells. Healthy HIV-negative adults with no recent acute infections or vaccinations were recruited as donors. The CDR3 consists of 13 residues. Trimming removed 0 bases from V and 7 bases from J, with 11 bases in between. CDR1 is SGHKS, CDR2 YYEKEE, per germline (reference sequence). Profiled with immunoSEQ multiplex PCR; TCRdb holds only in-frame clones, not every one. The sample holds approximately 2,200,000 clones, just over 90% seen once.

The gene calls are TRBV5-5 and TRBJ2-7, with a weak D call TRBD1 (5 bases). Specimen: naive CD8+ T cells from PBMCs. This clonotype was sampled from a man between 18 and 35 years old in good health. Some clones in this sample may be carry-over from other donors' samples. CDR3 sequence: CASSLVDIREQYF. CDR3 bases: TGTGCCAGCAGCTTGGTGGACATACGGGAGCAGTACTTC.